In this sample, the clone carrying this T cell receptor beta chain turned up once. The data originate from a study of blood T cell repertoires in COVID-19. Only in-frame clones appear in the TCRdb table, and some are missing; sequencing was by immunoSEQ multiplex PCR. The repertoire has about 180,000 clones, 87% of them found once; the top ten carry around 7%. Germline trimming cut 3 bases from V and 5 bases from J; bases unmatched to any gene: 7. The CDR3 sequence is 14 residues long. Germline loops: CDR1 SGHRS, CDR2 YFSETQ. Membership in each cohort depended on participant-reported clinical history.

The TCR comes from a woman in her forties or fifties who had recovered from COVID-19. The chain uses TRBV5-1 and TRBJ2-7; the match to TRBD1 covers 8 bases. Sequencing used PBMCs or T cells enriched from blood (not recorded which). CDR3 sequence: CASSYGQGVDEQYF. The CDR3 nucleotides read TGCGCCAGCAGCTACGGACAGGGAGTCGACGAGCAGTACTTC.